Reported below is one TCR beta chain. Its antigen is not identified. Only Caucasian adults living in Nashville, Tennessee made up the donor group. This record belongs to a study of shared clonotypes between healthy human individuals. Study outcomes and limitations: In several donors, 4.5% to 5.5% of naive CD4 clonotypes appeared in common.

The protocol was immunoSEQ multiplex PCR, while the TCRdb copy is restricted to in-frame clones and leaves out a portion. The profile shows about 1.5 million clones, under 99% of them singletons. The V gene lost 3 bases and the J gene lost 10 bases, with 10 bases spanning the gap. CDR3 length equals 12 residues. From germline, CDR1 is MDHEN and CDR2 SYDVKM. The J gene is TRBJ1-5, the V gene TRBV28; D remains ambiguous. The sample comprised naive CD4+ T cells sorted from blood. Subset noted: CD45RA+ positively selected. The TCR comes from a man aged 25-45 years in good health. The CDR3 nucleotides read TGTGCCAGCAGTTTCGAACTTCCCCCCCAGCATTTT. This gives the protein CASSFELPPQHF. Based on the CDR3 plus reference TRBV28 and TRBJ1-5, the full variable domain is DVKVTQSSRYLVKRTGEKVFLECVQDMDHENMFWYRQDPGLGLRLIYFSYDVKMKEKGDIPEGYSVSREKKERFSLILESASTNQTSMYLCASSFELPPQHFGDGTRLSIL.